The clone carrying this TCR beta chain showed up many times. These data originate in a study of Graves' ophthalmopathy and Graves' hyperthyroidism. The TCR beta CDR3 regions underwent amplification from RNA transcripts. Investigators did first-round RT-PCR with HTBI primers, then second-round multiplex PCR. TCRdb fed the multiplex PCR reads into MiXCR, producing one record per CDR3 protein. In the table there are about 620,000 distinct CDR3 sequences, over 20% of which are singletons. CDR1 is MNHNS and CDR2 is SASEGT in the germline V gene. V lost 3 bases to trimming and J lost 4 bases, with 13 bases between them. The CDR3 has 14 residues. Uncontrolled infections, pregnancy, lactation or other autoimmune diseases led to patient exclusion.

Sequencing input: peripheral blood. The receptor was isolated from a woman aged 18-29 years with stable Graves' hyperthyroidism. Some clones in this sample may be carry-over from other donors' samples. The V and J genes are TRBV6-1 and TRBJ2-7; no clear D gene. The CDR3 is CASSDFPKTYEQYF. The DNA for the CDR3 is TGTGCCAGCAGTGACTTTCCCAAAACTTACGAGCAGTACTTC.